This T cell receptor beta chain was recorded in a study of molecular identifiers for immune sequencing clone quantification. Of note for this clonotype: A much more abundant neighbour one base away suggests this may be a read error.

Via MiXCR, TCRdb re-called the PCR reads, giving one row per CDR3 protein. The sample carries more than 450,000 distinct CDR3 sequences, 20% to 25% recorded once. The sequenced sample was naive CD8+ T cells from blood, with Jurkat cell RNA spiked in. The sample's subset: FACS-sorted CD8+CD4-CCR7+CD45RA+ naive T cells. The receptor was derived from a human donor in good health. Some libraries in this study had Jurkat cell RNA spiked in.

CDR3 coding DNA: TGCAGTGCTAGAGATCGGAACCTAAATAGATATTTT. Translating gives CSARDRNLNRYF. The genes are TRBV20-1 and TRBJ2-3; D is unclear. CDR1 and CDR2 (germline): DFQATT, SNEGSKA (reference sequence). Trimming took off 0 bases at V and 15 bases at J, with 16 bases between the two ends. This CDR3 is built from 12 residues.